This T cell receptor (beta chain) was sequenced in a study of T-cell memory formation after mild COVID-19. This clonotype has ten or more counts. The antigen remains undetermined. Notes on the study in general: Pre-infection memory harbored some responding clones, suggesting cross-reactive memory joined. Clones that contracted clustered mainly in CM and EM if CD4+ and in EMRA if CD8+. Among clones contracting day 15 to 85, CD4/CD8 was balanced, whereas later expanders leaned CD4+.

Germline V lookup: CDR1 SEHNR, CDR2 FQNEAQ (reference sequence). This CDR3 comprises 16 residues. V lost 7 bases, J lost 4 bases, and 12 bases stayed unmatched. Researchers used 5'RACE with constant-segment primers to make TCR alpha and TCR beta cDNA libraries that carry sample barcodes and UMIs. In TCRdb, the 5' RACE reads were re-called with MiXCR into one record per CDR3 protein. This sample yields approximately 28,000 distinct CDR3 sequences, of which roughly 12% are seen a single time; approximately 14% belongs to the top ten. The V and J genes are TRBV7-9 and TRBJ2-2, with 7 bases matching TRBD2. The receptor was derived from an adult woman who had mild COVID-19 (a few samples of this study predate the infection). Cell type and time point are not known. Source material: PBMCs or a T cell subset sorted from them (not recorded which). The CDR3, as DNA: TGTGCCAGCATCTCCAGGGACTACTTTTTCACCGGGGAGCTGTTTTTT. It codes for CASISRDYFFTGELFF.